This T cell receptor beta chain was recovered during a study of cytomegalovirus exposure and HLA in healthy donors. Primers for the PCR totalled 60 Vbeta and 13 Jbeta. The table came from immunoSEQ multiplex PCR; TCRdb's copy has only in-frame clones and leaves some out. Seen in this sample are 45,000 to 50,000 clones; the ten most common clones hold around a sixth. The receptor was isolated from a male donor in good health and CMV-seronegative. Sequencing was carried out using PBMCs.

The CDR3 DNA reads TGCGCCAGCAGCTTGGACACCTTGAAGGAGACCCAGTACTTC. Its translation: CASSLDTLKETQYF. This rearrangement joins TRBV5-1 to TRBJ2-5; D uncertain. CDR3 length equals 14 residues. Trimming removed 0 bases from V and 5 bases from J, with 11 bases in between. CDR1 is SGHRS, CDR2 YFSETQ, per germline.